The T cell receptor (beta chain) under discussion was sequenced for a study of blood T cell repertoires in COVID-19. Overall study: Sites in the United States, Italy and Spain provided acute and convalescent COVID-19 samples. From T cells, B-cell-depleted T cells, or PBMCs came the material, which was cDNA or gDNA.

Seattle patient enrollment occurred during active infection, with longitudinal follow-up thereafter. Per germline, CDR1 MNHNS and CDR2 SASEGT. The CDR3 consists of 13 residues. V was pared by 3 bases and J by 6 bases, with 8 bases between. Clones were sequenced by immunoSEQ multiplex PCR, and TCRdb holds only the in-frame ones, with some missing. The sample lists about 150,000 clones; about 87% were seen once. The clonotype comes from a human donor with COVID-19, enrolled during active disease. The donor label of this sample is uncertain. Sequencing was carried out using peripheral blood. The chain combines TRBV6-1 with TRBJ2-2, with D unresolved. The CDR3 DNA reads as TGTGCCAGCAGTGAGACAAGCTCCGGGGAGCTGTTTTTT. Its protein is CASSETSSGELFF.